This T cell receptor (beta chain) was sequenced in a study of blood T cells in healthy people across ages. Study-level results: The study found TCR beta diversity correlated strongly with naive T cell percentage.

On this clonotype: Its antigen is still unknown.

Germline V lookup: CDR1 DFQATT, CDR2 SNEGSKA (reference sequence). CDR3 size: 17 residues. V shed 4 bases, J shed 6 bases, and the junction held 19 bases outside the gene matches. Together with a sample-barcoded 5' primer, a J-beta primer mix was included in a second PCR lasting roughly 6 to 12 cycles. One entry per CDR3 protein, called by TCRdb with MiXCR from the 5' RACE reads. The sample has approximately 600,000 distinct CDR3 sequences; roughly 53% are singletons. This chain connects TRBV20-1 to TRBJ2-3, with TRBD2 identical over 7 bases. Material for sequencing was blood. The receptor's source is a man aged 55 to 70 in good health. The chain's CDR3 is CSATDPLSSGVGDTQYF. CDR3 sequence (DNA): TGCAGTGCTACCGATCCACTTTCTAGCGGAGTGGGCGATACGCAGTATTTT.